This paragraph covers one TCR beta chain sequence. The antigen remains unidentified. Measured with immunoSEQ multiplex PCR; TCRdb has only the in-frame clones, and not every one. Here the sample spans tens of thousands of clones, 80% to 90% being singletons. The data are from a study of PD-1 blockade in classical Hodgkin lymphoma. Notes on the study in general: Healthy donors were reported to have higher baseline TCR diversity than newly diagnosed patients. CD4+ TCR diversity climbed significantly by C4D1, unlike CD8+ TCR diversity. Undefined causes, possibly disease activity or prior therapy, underlie the repertoire differences.

The V and J ends lost 5 bases and 6 bases respectively, with 19 bases between them. The CDR3 covers 16 residues. Germline V gene sequence: CDR1 SGHTA, CDR2 FQGNSA. Every patient was affected by relapse after autologous stem cell transplantation, while exposure to brentuximab vedotin was not uniform. The chain carries TRBV7-2 and TRBJ2-2, with D possibly being TRBD1 (6 bases). Sample: peripheral blood mononuclear cells (PBMCs), taken at baseline. The origin of this receptor is a human donor with classical Hodgkin lymphoma. CDR3 sequence (DNA): TGTGCCAGCAGCCGATGGACCCGCAAGGGGGCCGGGGAGCTGTTTTTT. Protein sequence: CASSRWTRKGAGELFF.